This T cell receptor beta chain appears in the sequencing data of a study of EBV T-cell therapy then PD-1 blockade in nasopharyngeal carcinoma. The CDR3 length is 13 residues. Germline V lookup: CDR1 MGHDK, CDR2 SYGVNS. Trimming removed 6 bases at V and 0 bases at J, with 9 bases between. As regards this clone: Its specificity is unknown.

Treatment in this sample: AdE1-LMPpoly-expanded autologous EBV-specific T-cell therapy followed by anti-PD-1 nivolumab. TCRdb keeps only in-frame clones here, not all; method: immunoSEQ multiplex PCR. This table has 20,000 to 25,000 clones, approximately 80% appearing once. This TCR came from a man between 35 and 55 years old with nasopharyngeal carcinoma. The gene calls are TRBV25-1 and TRBJ2-7, with D possibly being TRBD1 (6 bases). This specimen was CD8+ T cells from blood, taken at day 61 from a patient whose treatment included autologous EBV-specific T cells and nivolumab. The CDR3 here is CASREGGSYEQYF. The CDR3 DNA follows: TGTGCCAGCAGGGAAGGGGGCTCCTACGAGCAGTACTTC.